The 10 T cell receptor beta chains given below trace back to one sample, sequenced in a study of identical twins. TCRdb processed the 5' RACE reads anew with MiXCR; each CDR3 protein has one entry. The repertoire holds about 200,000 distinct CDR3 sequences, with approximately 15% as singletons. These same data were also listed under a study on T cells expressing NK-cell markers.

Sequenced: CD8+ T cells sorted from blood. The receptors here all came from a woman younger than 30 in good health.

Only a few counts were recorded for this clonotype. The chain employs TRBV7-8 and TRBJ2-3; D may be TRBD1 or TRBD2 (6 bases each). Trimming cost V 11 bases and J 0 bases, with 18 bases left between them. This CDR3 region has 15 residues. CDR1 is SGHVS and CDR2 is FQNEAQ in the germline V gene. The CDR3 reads CASKRGDFSTDTQYF. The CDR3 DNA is TGTGCCTCGAAGAGGGGGGACTTCAGCACAGATACGCAGTATTTT.

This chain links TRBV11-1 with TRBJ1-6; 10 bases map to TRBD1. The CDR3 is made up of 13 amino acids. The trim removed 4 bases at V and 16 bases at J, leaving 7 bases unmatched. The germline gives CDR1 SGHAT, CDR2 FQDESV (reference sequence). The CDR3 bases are TGTGCCAGCAGCTCCTACCGGGACAGGGGACTCCACTTT. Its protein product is CASSSYRDRGLHF.

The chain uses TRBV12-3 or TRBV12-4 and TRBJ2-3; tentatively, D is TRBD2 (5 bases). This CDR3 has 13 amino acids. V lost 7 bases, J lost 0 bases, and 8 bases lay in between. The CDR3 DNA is TGTGCCAGCAAACGGGGAAGCACAGATACGCAGTATTTT. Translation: CASKRGSTDTQYF.

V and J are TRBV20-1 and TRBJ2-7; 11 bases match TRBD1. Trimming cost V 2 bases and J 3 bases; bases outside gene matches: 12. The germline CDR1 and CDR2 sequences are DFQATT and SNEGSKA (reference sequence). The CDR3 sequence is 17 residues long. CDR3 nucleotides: TGCAGTGCTAGACTAACCGGTTGGGGGACAGGGGGCTACGAGCAGTACTTC. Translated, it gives CSARLTGWGTGGYEQYF.

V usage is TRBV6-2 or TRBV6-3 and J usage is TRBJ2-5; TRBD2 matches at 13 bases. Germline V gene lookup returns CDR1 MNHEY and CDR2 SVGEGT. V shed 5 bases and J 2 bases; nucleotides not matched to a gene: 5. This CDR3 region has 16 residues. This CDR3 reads CASSLKGLAGQETQYF. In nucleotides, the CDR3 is TGTGCCAGCAGTCTAAAGGGACTAGCGGGACAAGAGACCCAGTACTTC.

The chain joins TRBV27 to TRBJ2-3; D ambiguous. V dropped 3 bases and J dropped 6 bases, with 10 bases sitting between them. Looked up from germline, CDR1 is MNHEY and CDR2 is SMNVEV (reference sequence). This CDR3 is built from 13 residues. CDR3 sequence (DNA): TGTGCCAGCAGTTTGGTCCCCAGTGATACGCAGTATTTT. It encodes CASSLVPSDTQYF.

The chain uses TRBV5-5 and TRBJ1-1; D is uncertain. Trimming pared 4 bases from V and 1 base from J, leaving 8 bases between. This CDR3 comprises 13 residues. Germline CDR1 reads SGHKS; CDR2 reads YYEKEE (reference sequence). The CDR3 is CASSAGKNTEAFF. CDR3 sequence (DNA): TGTGCCAGCAGCGCCGGGAAGAACACTGAAGCTTTCTTT.

The CDR3 nucleotides read TGTGCCAGCAGCTTCGGACTGGCCAATGAGCAGTTCTTC. Residues: CASSFGLANEQFF. The chain recombines TRBV7-2 with TRBJ2-1; weak D call: TRBD2 (5 bases). CDR1 is SGHTA, CDR2 FQGNSA, per germline. The CDR3 spans 13 residues. V lost 3 bases to trimming and J lost 6 bases, with 9 bases between them. Full variable domain (remainder filled in from reference TRBV7-2 and TRBJ2-1): GAGVSQSPSNKVTEKGKDVELRCDPISGHTALYWYRQSLGQGLEFLIYFQGNSAPDKSGLPSDRFSAERTGGSVSTLTIQRTQQEDSAVYLCASSFGLANEQFFGPGTRLTVL.

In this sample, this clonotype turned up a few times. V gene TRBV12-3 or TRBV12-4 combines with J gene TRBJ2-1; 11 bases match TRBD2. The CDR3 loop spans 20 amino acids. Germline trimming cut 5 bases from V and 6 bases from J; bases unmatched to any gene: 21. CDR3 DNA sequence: TGTGCCAGCAGTGGCGCCGGGACTAGCGGTACTACCAACCCTATCAATGAGCAGTTCTTC. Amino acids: CASSGAGTSGTTNPINEQFF.

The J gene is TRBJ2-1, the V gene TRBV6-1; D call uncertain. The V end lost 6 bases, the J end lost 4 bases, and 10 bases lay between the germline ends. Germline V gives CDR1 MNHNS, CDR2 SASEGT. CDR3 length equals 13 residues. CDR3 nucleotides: TGTGCCAGCAGCTCGGTGGTTTACAATGAGCAGTTCTTC. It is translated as CASSSVVYNEQFF.